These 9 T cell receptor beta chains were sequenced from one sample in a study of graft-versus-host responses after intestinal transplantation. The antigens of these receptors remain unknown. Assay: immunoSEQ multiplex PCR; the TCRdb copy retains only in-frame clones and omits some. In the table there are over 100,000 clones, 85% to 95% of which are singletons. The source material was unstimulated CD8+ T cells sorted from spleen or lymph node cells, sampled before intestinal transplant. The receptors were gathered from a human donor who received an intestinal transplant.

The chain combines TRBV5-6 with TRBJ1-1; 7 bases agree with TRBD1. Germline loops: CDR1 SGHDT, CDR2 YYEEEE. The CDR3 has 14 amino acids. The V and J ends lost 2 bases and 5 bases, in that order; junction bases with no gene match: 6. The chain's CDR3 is CASSFHRGWTEAFF. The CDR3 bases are TGTGCCAGCAGCTTCCACAGGGGTTGGACTGAAGCTTTCTTT.

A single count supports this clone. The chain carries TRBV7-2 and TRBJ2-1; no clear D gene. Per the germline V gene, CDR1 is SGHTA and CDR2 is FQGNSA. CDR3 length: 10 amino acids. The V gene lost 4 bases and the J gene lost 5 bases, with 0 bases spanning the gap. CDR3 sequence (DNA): TGTGCCAGCAGCTACAATGAGCAGTTCTTC. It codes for CASSYNEQFF. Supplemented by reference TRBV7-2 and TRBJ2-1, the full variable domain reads GAGVSQSPSNKVTEKGKDVELRCDPISGHTALYWYRQSLGQGLEFLIYFQGNSAPDKSGLPSDRFSAERTGGSVSTLTIQRTQQEDSAVYLCASSYNEQFFGPGTRLTVL.

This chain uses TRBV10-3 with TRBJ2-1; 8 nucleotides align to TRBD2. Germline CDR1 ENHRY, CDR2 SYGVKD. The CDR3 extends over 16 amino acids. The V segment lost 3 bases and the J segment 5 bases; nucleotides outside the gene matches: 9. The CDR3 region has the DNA TGTGCCATCAGTGATACCCAGCGGGAGTACCACAATGAGCAGTTCTTC. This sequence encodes CAISDTQREYHNEQFF.

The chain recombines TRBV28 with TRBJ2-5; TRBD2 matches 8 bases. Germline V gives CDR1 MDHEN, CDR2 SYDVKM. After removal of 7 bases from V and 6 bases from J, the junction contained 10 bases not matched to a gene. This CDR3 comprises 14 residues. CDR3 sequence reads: CASKPGTRTQTQYF. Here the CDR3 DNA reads TGTGCCAGCAAACCCGGGACTAGGACGCAGACCCAGTACTTC.

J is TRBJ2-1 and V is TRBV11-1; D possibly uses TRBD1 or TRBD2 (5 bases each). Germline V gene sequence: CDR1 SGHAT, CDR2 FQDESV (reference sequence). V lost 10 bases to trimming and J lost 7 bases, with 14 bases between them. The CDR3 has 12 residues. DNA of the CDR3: TGTGCCACGGGGACCCAATGGAATGAGCAGTTCTTC. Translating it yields CATGTQWNEQFF.

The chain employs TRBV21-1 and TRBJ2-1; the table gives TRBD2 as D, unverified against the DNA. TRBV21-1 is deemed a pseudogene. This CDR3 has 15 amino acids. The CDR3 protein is CASRIAVGGYNEQFF. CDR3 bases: TGTGCCAGCAGGATAGCGGTTGGGGGGTACAATGAGCAGTTCTTC.

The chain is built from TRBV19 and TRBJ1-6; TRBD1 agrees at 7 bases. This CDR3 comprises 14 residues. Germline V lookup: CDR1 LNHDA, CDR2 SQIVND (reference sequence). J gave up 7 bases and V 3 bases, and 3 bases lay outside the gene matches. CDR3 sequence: CASSIDRANSPLHF. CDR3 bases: TGTGCCAGTAGTATTGACAGGGCAAATTCACCCCTCCACTTT.

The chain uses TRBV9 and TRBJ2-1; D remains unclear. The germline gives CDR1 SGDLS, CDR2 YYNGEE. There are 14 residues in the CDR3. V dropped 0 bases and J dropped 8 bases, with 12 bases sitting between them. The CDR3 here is CASSVESIWDEQFF. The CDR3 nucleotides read TGTGCCAGCAGCGTAGAGTCAATTTGGGATGAGCAGTTCTTC.

The CDR3 DNA reads TGTGCCAGTAGTACACGCACTAGCGGGACAAACAATGAGCAGTTCTTC. Residues: CASSTRTSGTNNEQFF. The V and J genes are TRBV19 and TRBJ2-1, with TRBD2 matching 10 bases. Trimming took 4 bases from V and 5 from J; bases not matched to a gene: 8. The CDR3 contains 16 residues. Germline loops: CDR1 LNHDA, CDR2 SQIVND (reference sequence).